This T cell receptor (beta chain) was captured by sequencing in a study of shared clonotypes between healthy human individuals. The CDR3 contains 13 residues. Germline V lookup: CDR1 SGHDN, CDR2 FVKESK. The ends were cut back, 5 bases at V and 3 bases at J, with 11 bases in the middle. About this clone itself: Its cognate antigen is unknown.

Profiled with immunoSEQ multiplex PCR; TCRdb holds only in-frame clones, not every one. The table has roughly 1,500,000 clones, approximately 98.5% seen once. Findings and limits, study-wide: Naive subsets usually exceeded memory subsets in estimated richness. Non-shared clonotypes displayed generation probabilities falling below those of clonotypes present in all four donors.

This chain connects TRBV14 to TRBJ2-7; no clear D gene. This TCR came from a man aged 30 to 45 in good health. The sequenced sample was naive CD4+ T cells sorted from blood. Indicated subset: CD45RA+ positively selected. CDR3 sequence: CASSGVANYEQYF. The DNA for the CDR3 is TGTGCCAGCAGCGGGGTGGCTAACTACGAGCAGTACTTC.